This T cell receptor beta chain was documented in a study of shared clonotypes between healthy human individuals. Study conclusions and caveats: With a handful of donors compared, approximately 5.5% of naive CD4 clonotypes were shared.

Profiled with immunoSEQ multiplex PCR; TCRdb holds only in-frame clones, not every one. The sample shows about 990,000 clones, 78% of them seen only once. The ends were cut back, 4 bases at V and 7 bases at J, with 22 bases in the middle. This CDR3 is 17 amino acids long. The V gene's germline CDR1 is MGHRA and CDR2 YSYEKL. Study donors comprised healthy, HIV-negative adults devoid of recent acute infection or vaccination. Of note for this clone: Its antigen remains unidentified.

The receptor comes from a man aged 18-30 years in good health. Some clones in this sample may be carry-over from other donors' samples. V gene TRBV4-1 combines with J gene TRBJ1-4, with a tentative D call TRBD1 (6 bases). Sequencing was carried out using memory CD4+ T cells from PBMCs. Subset defined: CD45RA-negative fraction. Here the CDR3 DNA reads TGCGCCAGCAGCCCAGGGGTAGCAGGGGCTATGTCTGAAAAACTGTTTTTT. Residues: CASSPGVAGAMSEKLFF.